The clone carrying this T cell receptor (beta chain) has only a few counts. This sample stems from a study of blood T cell repertoires in COVID-19. The wider study: Samples taken during acute and convalescent COVID-19 were collected in the United States, Italy and Spain. Nucleic acid was either cDNA or gDNA, and it came from T cells, B-cell-depleted T cells, or PBMCs.

Original methodology: Estimated nucleated cell counts came from reference gene primer amplification. Sequencing used immunoSEQ multiplex PCR; TCRdb keeps in-frame clones, though not all of them. That table gives V, J and clone size, and the DNA gave D and trimming. The table lists tens of thousands of clones, approximately 80% of them singletons. V shed 1 base, J shed 5 bases, and the junction held 3 bases outside the gene matches. There are 15 residues in the CDR3. Germline V gene sequence: CDR1 SGHTA, CDR2 FQGNSA. The gene calls are TRBV7-2 and TRBJ2-2; 8 positions agree with TRBD2. Sequenced sample: peripheral blood. The receptor's source is a human donor in a cohort sampled during active COVID-19. CDR3 in DNA: TGTGCCAGCAGCTTAGAGCGGGGGTGGACCGGGGAGCTGTTTTTT. Translated, it gives CASSLERGWTGELFF.